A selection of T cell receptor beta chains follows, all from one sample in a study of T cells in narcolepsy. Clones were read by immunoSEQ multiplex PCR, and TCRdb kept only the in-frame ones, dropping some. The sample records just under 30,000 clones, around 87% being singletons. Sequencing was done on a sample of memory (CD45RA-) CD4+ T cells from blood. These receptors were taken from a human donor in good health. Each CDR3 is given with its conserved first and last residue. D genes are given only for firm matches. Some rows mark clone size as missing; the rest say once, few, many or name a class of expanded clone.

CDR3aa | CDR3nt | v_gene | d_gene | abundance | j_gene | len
CASSERPSSYEQYF | TGTGCCAGCAGTGAAAGACCGTCTTCCTACGAGCAGTACTTC | TRBV2 | - | - | TRBJ2-7 | 14
CASSTVQGAVQDYGYTF | TGTGCCAGTAGTACAGTACAGGGGGCCGTACAGGACTATGGCTACACCTTC | TRBV19 | TRBD1 | - | TRBJ1-2 | 17
CASSPRDRAKQYF | TGTGCCAGCAGCCCCAGGGACAGGGCTAAGCAGTACTTC | TRBV27 | TRBD1 | - | TRBJ2-5 | 13
CASSPTGNYGYTF | TGTGCCAGCAGCCCTACAGGAAACTATGGCTACACCTTC | TRBV6-5 | - | once | TRBJ1-2 | 13
CASSPEKGQNYEQYF | TGTGCCAGCTCACCCGAGAAGGGACAGAACTACGAGCAGTACTTC | TRBV18 | TRBD1 | once | TRBJ2-7 | 15
CASSLDRAYGYTF | TGCGCCAGCAGCTTGGACCGCGCTTATGGCTACACCTTC | TRBV5-1 | - | - | TRBJ1-2 | 13
CASSLWDLAVGPDTQYF | TGTGCCAGCAGTTTATGGGACCTAGCAGTTGGGCCAGATACGCAGTATTTT | TRBV28 | - | - | TRBJ2-3 | 17
CASSPPGHQETQYF | TGTGCCAGCAGCCCGCCGGGGCACCAAGAGACCCAGTACTTC | TRBV7-6 | - | - | TRBJ2-5 | 14
CATRTQTGTGVRGYTF | TGTGCCACCCGGACGCAAACCGGGACAGGGGTTCGGGGCTACACCTTC | TRBV19 | TRBD1 | - | TRBJ1-2 | 16
CASSERGQRVMDTQYF | TGTGCCAGCAGTGAACGGGGCCAGCGGGTGATGGATACGCAGTATTTT | TRBV2 | - | - | TRBJ2-3 | 16
CASSESAAETTEAFF | TGTGCCAGCAGTGAATCGGCGGCGGAAACGACTGAAGCTTTCTTT | TRBV25-1 | - | - | TRBJ1-1 | 15
CASNRGGVRGNTEAFF | TGTGCCAGCAATAGGGGCGGGGTGCGGGGGAACACTGAAGCTTTCTTT | TRBV28 | - | - | TRBJ1-1 | 16
CASSYDAAAGYTQYF | TGTGCCAGCAGTTACGATGCGGCCGCCGGATATACGCAGTATTTT | TRBV6-5 | - | - | TRBJ2-3 | 15
CASMDGASSYNEQFF | TGCGCCAGCATGGACGGGGCAAGCTCCTACAATGAGCAGTTCTTC | TRBV5-1 | - | - | TRBJ2-1 | 15
CASSGIVSRTGELFF | TGTGCCAGCAGCGGAATAGTGTCCCGCACCGGGGAGCTGTTTTTT | TRBV9 | - | - | TRBJ2-2 | 15
CASSPGNRDRNLETQYF | TGCGCCAGCAGCCCGGGCAACCGGGACCGCAATCTTGAGACCCAGTACTTC | TRBV5-1 | - | - | TRBJ2-5 | 17
CSVGQGGGEPQHF | TGCAGCGTCGGACAGGGTGGCGGGGAGCCCCAGCATTTT | TRBV29-1 | TRBD1 | - | TRBJ1-5 | 13
CSFSVAGDTEAFF | TGCAGCTTCTCCGTGGCAGGGGACACTGAAGCTTTCTTT | TRBV29-1 | - | - | TRBJ1-1 | 13
CSGRQTGNYGYTF | TGCAGCGGTCGACAGACAGGGAACTATGGCTACACCTTC | TRBV29-1 | TRBD1 | - | TRBJ1-2 | 13
CAIKASLEFYEQYF | TGTGCCATCAAAGCCTCCTTGGAGTTCTACGAGCAGTACTTC | TRBV10-3 | - | - | TRBJ2-7 | 14
CASSPRTSGRFSGANVLTF | TGTGCCAGCAGTCCTCGGACTAGCGGGAGATTCTCTGGGGCCAACGTCCTGACTTTC | TRBV28 | TRBD2 | once | TRBJ2-6 | 19
CASSAGTNRIADTQYF | TGTGCCAGCAGCGCGGGGACAAATCGGATTGCAGATACGCAGTATTTT | TRBV9 | - | - | TRBJ2-3 | 16
CASSGGRGNEKLFF | TGTGCCAGCAGTGGGGGACGGGGTAATGAAAAACTGTTTTTT | TRBV28 | - | - | TRBJ1-4 | 14
CASSEDRVLGGYF | TGTGCCAGCAGTGAAGATCGAGTCCTCGGAGGGTACTTC | TRBV6-5 | - | - | TRBJ2-7 | 13
CASSWDRRGSQETQYF | TGTGCCAGCAGTTGGGATCGGCGAGGCAGCCAAGAGACCCAGTACTTC | TRBV28 | - | - | TRBJ2-5 | 16
CASSKGQGAMTNEKLFF | TGTGCCAGTAGTAAAGGACAGGGGGCGATGACTAATGAAAAACTGTTTTTT | TRBV19 | TRBD1 | - | TRBJ1-4 | 17
CASSFGIQGNSPLHF | TGTGCCAGCAGCTTCGGGATACAGGGAAATTCACCCCTCCACTTT | TRBV11-2 | - | - | TRBJ1-6 | 15
CASSLGHSDRPYEQYF | TGTGCCAGCAGCTTGGGACACAGCGACAGGCCCTACGAGCAGTACTTC | TRBV5-4 | - | few | TRBJ2-7 | 16
CASSYRDRANYGYTF | TGTGCCAGCAGTTATCGGGACAGAGCTAACTATGGCTACACCTTC | TRBV2 | TRBD1 | - | TRBJ1-2 | 15
CASSQNHGANYEQYF | TGTGCCAGCAGCCAAAACCACGGGGCAAACTACGAGCAGTACTTC | TRBV14 | - | - | TRBJ2-7 | 15
CASSLGLAGGTDTQYF | TGTGCCAGCAGCTTGGGACTAGCGGGGGGCACAGATACGCAGTATTTT | TRBV7-3 | TRBD2 | - | TRBJ2-3 | 16
CASSFLRTGFNYGYTF | TGTGCCAGCAGTTTCCTTAGGACAGGTTTTAACTATGGCTACACCTTC | TRBV27 | TRBD1 | - | TRBJ1-2 | 16
CAWSGKWTSGTGEQFF | TGTGCCTGGAGCGGAAAATGGACTAGCGGGACTGGTGAGCAGTTCTTC | TRBV30 | TRBD2 | - | TRBJ2-1 | 16
CASSEAQTGLSGNTIYF | TGTGCCAGCAGTGAAGCCCAGACAGGGCTCTCTGGAAACACCATATATTTT | TRBV6-1 | TRBD1 | few | TRBJ1-3 | 17
CASSPNQGVVDYGYTF | TGTGCCAGCAGCCCTAACCAAGGGGTGGTGGACTATGGCTACACCTTC | TRBV5-4 | - | - | TRBJ1-2 | 16
CASSSQSTGAGELFF | TGCGCCAGCAGCTCCCAATCCACAGGGGCGGGAGAACTGTTTTTT | TRBV5-1 | TRBD1 | - | TRBJ1-4 | 15
CASSLVRIRDYGYTF | TGTGCCAGCAGCTTAGTAAGAATCAGGGACTATGGCTACACCTTC | TRBV11-2 | - | - | TRBJ1-2 | 15
CSVESLGQSIGGYTF | TGCAGCGTTGAAAGCCTAGGACAGTCTATCGGTGGCTACACCTTC | TRBV29-1 | - | - | TRBJ1-2 | 15
CAWNDPQGAQPQHF | TGTGCCTGGAATGATCCCCAGGGGGCTCAGCCCCAGCATTTT | TRBV30 | TRBD1 | - | TRBJ1-5 | 14
CASSLWRGGESEAFF | TGTGCCAGCAGCTTGTGGAGGGGGGGAGAGTCTGAAGCTTTCTTT | TRBV7-2 | - | - | TRBJ1-1 | 15
CASSLDGVYGYTF | TGTGCCAGCAGCTTAGACGGAGTCTATGGCTACACCTTC | TRBV7-9 | - | - | TRBJ1-2 | 13
CASSLLGRGAQETQYF | TGTGCCAGCAGCTTACTCGGCCGGGGGGCTCAAGAGACCCAGTACTTC | TRBV5-6 | - | - | TRBJ2-5 | 16
CASSGTLQGNPQYF | TGTGCCAGCAGCGGAACATTACAGGGCAATCCGCAGTATTTT | TRBV9 | - | - | TRBJ2-3 | 14
CASSLAPGADTQYF | TGCGCCAGCAGCTTGGCTCCGGGGGCAGATACGCAGTATTTT | TRBV5-1 | - | - | TRBJ2-3 | 14